Listed below are T cell receptor beta chains from one sample, sequenced in a study of blood T cells in healthy people across ages. TCRdb reanalysed the 5' RACE reads using MiXCR and keeps one entry per CDR3 protein. The table records about 640,000 distinct CDR3 sequences, roughly 30% of them present only once. Sequenced: blood. These receptor sequences come from a woman at least 80 years old in good health. Each CDR3 is given with its conserved first and last residue. The order of the fields is D gene, V gene, clone size, J gene, CDR3 DNA, CDR3 protein. D genes are given only for firm matches. The listing skips clone size in some rows; elsewhere it reads once, few, many or a size class.

>-|TRBV3-1|-|TRBJ2-5
TGTGCCAGCAGCCAAGGACAGTTAGAGTCCCAGTACTTC
CASSQGQLESQYF
>-|TRBV7-2|few|TRBJ1-1
TGTGCCAGCAGGCAGACCAAGGTGAACACTGAAGCTTTCTTT
CASRQTKVNTEAFF
>-|TRBV3-1|many|TRBJ2-1
TGTGCCAGCACCCGTGGGTCCGGGGGTGAGCAGTTCTTC
CASTRGSGGEQFF
>TRBD1|TRBV7-9|many|TRBJ2-5
TGTGCCAGCAGCGGACGGACAGGGGGGCCCCAAGAGACCCAGTACTTC
CASSGRTGGPQETQYF
>-|TRBV12-3/TRBV12-4|many|TRBJ2-6
TGTGCCAGCTCAATACCCACCGGGACAAGTCTCTCTGGGGCCAACGTCCTGACTTTC
CASSIPTGTSLSGANVLTF
>TRBD1|TRBV7-2|many|TRBJ1-1
TGTGCCAGCAGCTTTTCCGGGACAGGGCTTGGGAACACTGAAGCTTTCTTT
CASSFSGTGLGNTEAFF
>-|TRBV7-9|once|TRBJ1-2
TGTGCCAGCAGCTTAGACGTGAAAAGAGGTGGCTACACCTTC
CASSLDVKRGGYTF
>-|TRBV5-4|few|TRBJ1-4
TGTGCCAGCAGCTTGGGGTCCGTGGGTGAAAAACTGTTTTTT
CASSLGSVGEKLFF
>TRBD1|TRBV5-1|-|TRBJ1-1
TGCGCCAGCAGCCAAACAGGGGGGAGTGAAGCTTTCTTT
CASSQTGGSEAFF
>TRBD2|TRBV20-1|few|TRBJ2-5
TGCAGTGCTACAGGTAGCGGGGGATATTACACTGAGCAGTACTTC
CSATGSGGYYTEQYF
>TRBD2|TRBV7-9|medium-sized|TRBJ2-5
TGTGCCAGCAGGCCGAGACTAGCGGAAGGGGAGACCCAGTACTTC
CASRPRLAEGETQYF
>-|TRBV7-7|many|TRBJ2-6
TGTGCCAGCAGCCCCGGACGGAGCTCTGGGGCCAACGTCCTGACTTTC
CASSPGRSSGANVLTF
>-|TRBV2|-|TRBJ1-2
TGTGCCAGCAGTGAAATGCGGGCAGGGCTATCTGGCTACACCTTC
CASSEMRAGLSGYTF
>-|TRBV27|many|TRBJ2-3
TGTGCCAGCATTCTTAGGCGGGGTGGTGTTACAGATACGCAGTATTTT
CASILRRGGVTDTQYF
>-|TRBV4-2|-|TRBJ2-1
TGTGCCAGCAGCGCGGTGGGCAGGGTGCTATACAATGAGCAGTTCTTC
CASSAVGRVLYNEQFF
>-|TRBV5-8|many|TRBJ2-5
TGTGCCAGCAGCGAGTTTGTCAGGGCGGGAAAGACCCAGTACTTC
CASSEFVRAGKTQYF
>TRBD1|TRBV28|few|TRBJ1-5
TGTGCCAGCAGTCCGTCCCCGGGACAGGGTAATCAGCCCCAGCATTTT
CASSPSPGQGNQPQHF
>TRBD1|TRBV5-1|few|TRBJ2-3
TGCGCCAGCAGCCCACAGACAGGGGGCAATGGAGATACGCAGTATTTT
CASSPQTGGNGDTQYF
>-|TRBV9|few|TRBJ2-2
TGTGCCAGCAGCGAAAGGTCGAACACCGGGGAGCTGTTTTTT
CASSERSNTGELFF
>-|TRBV6-5|-|TRBJ1-3
TGTGCCAGCAGCCTGGGCCCACGTATCTCTGGAAACACCATATATTTT
CASSLGPRISGNTIYF
>-|TRBV6-5|-|TRBJ2-7
TGTGCCAGCAGATCCGCTCCGGGCTACGAGCAGTACTTC
CASRSAPGYEQYF
>-|TRBV6-5|few|TRBJ1-2
TGTGCCAGCAGTTACTCTCAAGTAGAAGGTGGCTACACCTTC
CASSYSQVEGGYTF
>-|TRBV2|many|TRBJ2-3
TGTGCCAGCAGTGGCGTACGGGGAGGCGATACGCAGTATTTT
CASSGVRGGDTQYF
>TRBD1|TRBV11-2|many|TRBJ2-5
TGTGCCAGCAGCTTAGGTTTGGACAGGGGTAGAGAGACCCAGTACTTC
CASSLGLDRGRETQYF
>TRBD1|TRBV4-3|many|TRBJ2-7
TGCGCCAGCAGCCAAGAGTGGTCGTCGGGACAGACCTACGAGCAGTACTTC
CASSQEWSSGQTYEQYF
>-|TRBV5-1|many|TRBJ2-5
TGCGCCAGCAGCTCCGCAAGTGCACAAGAGACCCAGTACTTC
CASSSASAQETQYF
>TRBD2|TRBV25-1|many|TRBJ2-1
TGTGCCAGCAGTGAACTAGCGGGGTTGAATGAGCAGTTCTTC
CASSELAGLNEQFF
>-|TRBV4-2|many|TRBJ2-3
TGTGCCAGCAGCCAACAAGGACAGTCGGCTGGCTCAGATACGCAGTATTTT
CASSQQGQSAGSDTQYF
>TRBD2|TRBV28|many|TRBJ2-1
TGTGCCAGCATTACTGGTGGCGGGGGGCACAATGAGCAGTTCTTC
CASITGGGGHNEQFF
>-|TRBV14|many|TRBJ2-1
TGTGCCAGCAGCCTCTACCCACGGAGCTCCTACAATGAGCAGTTCTTC
CASSLYPRSSYNEQFF
>TRBD2|TRBV11-1|many|TRBJ2-1
TGTGCCAGCAGCCTTCGAACGTCTTTAGCGGGGGGATACAATGAGCAGTTCTTC
CASSLRTSLAGGYNEQFF
>TRBD1|TRBV12-3/TRBV12-4|-|TRBJ2-1
TGTGCCAGCAGTTTAGCGTCGGGACAGGCCGTTGTGCAGTTCTTC
CASSLASGQAVVQFF
>-|TRBV7-9|-|TRBJ2-7
TGTGCCAGCAGCTTAGACACGGAGGAGTACTTC
CASSLDTEEYF
>-|TRBV5-1|many|TRBJ2-7
TGCGCCAGCAGCGGTATTTCCTACGAGCAGTACTTC
CASSGISYEQYF
>-|TRBV6-6|few|TRBJ2-6
TGTGCCAGCACCCCGGGACATAGCTCTGGGGCCAACGTCCTGACTTTC
CASTPGHSSGANVLTF
>-|TRBV6-2/TRBV6-3|-|TRBJ1-1
TGTGCCAGCAGTCTCGGCCGGATGACAGGGAACACTGAAGCTTTCTTT
CASSLGRMTGNTEAFF
>-|TRBV7-2|many|TRBJ2-7
TGTGCCAGCAGCCCTACCGGGACACAGATTGGCGAGCAGTACTTC
CASSPTGTQIGEQYF
>TRBD2|TRBV5-6|many|TRBJ2-5
TGTGCCAGCAACAGCGGGGGGGCCGCACGTGGAGAGACCCAGTACTTC
CASNSGGAARGETQYF
>-|TRBV20-1|-|TRBJ1-1
TGCAGTGCATCAGCAAGCACTGAAGCTTTCTTT
CSASASTEAFF
>-|TRBV7-8|-|TRBJ2-2
TGTGCCAGCCATCGGGCGTCCGGGCCCGCCGGGGAGCTGTTTTTT
CASHRASGPAGELFF
>-|TRBV6-6|few|TRBJ1-6
TGTGCCAGCAAACAGGGCTCTAATTCACCCCTCCACTTT
CASKQGSNSPLHF
>-|TRBV4-1|few|TRBJ1-1
TGCGCCAGCAGCCAAAACAGGTTAATGAACACTGAAGCTTTCTTT
CASSQNRLMNTEAFF
>-|TRBV30|few|TRBJ1-2
TGTGCCTGGAGGTCCAACGGGGTCGAGTATGGCTACACCTTC
CAWRSNGVEYGYTF
>TRBD2|TRBV7-9|few|TRBJ2-3
TGTGCCAGCAGCTTAGGTGCTAGCGGGGGAAGGGATACGCAGTATTTT
CASSLGASGGRDTQYF
>TRBD2|TRBV4-1|-|TRBJ2-3
TGCGCCAACAGCCCCTCTAGCGGAGGCACAGATACGCAGTATTTT
CANSPSSGGTDTQYF
>TRBD1|TRBV5-1|few|TRBJ1-4
TGCGCCAGCAGCTCATCTGGGACAGGGGACGAAAAACTGTTTTTT
CASSSSGTGDEKLFF
>-|TRBV2|many|TRBJ2-3
TGTGCCAGCAGTGGGAGGAGGGGCACAGATACGCAGTATTTT
CASSGRRGTDTQYF
>-|TRBV2|-|TRBJ1-1
TGTGCCAGCACCCAACAGCGTACGAACACTGAAGCCTTCTTT
CASTQQRTNTEAFF